This T cell receptor (beta chain) was retrieved from a study of blood T cell repertoires in COVID-19. In the study's own analysis: The assay estimated nucleated cells by amplifying reference gene primers. Here immunoSEQ multiplex PCR was the method, and the copy in TCRdb shows in-frame clones only, minus some. Clone size and V and J calls were adopted from that table, with D and trimming inferred from the DNA. The sample has around 450,000 clones, 87% seen once. The cohort comprised adults aged about 18 to 100 years residing in about 25 US areas. The specimen was PBMCs or T cells enriched from blood (not recorded which). The clonotype originates from a woman in her late teens or twenties who had recovered from COVID-19.

The CDR3 nucleotides read TGTGCCAGCAGTGAAGGGGCAGCTAAAGATACGCAGTATTTT. This encodes CASSEGAAKDTQYF. V gene TRBV6-1 combines with J gene TRBJ2-3; D gene unclear. Germline-derived CDR1 and CDR2 are MNHNS and SASEGT. Trimming pared 1 base from V and 5 bases from J, leaving 10 bases between. This CDR3 contains 14 residues.